These T cell receptor beta chains were read from a single sample in a study of CD8+ T cells in alopecia areata. The table came from immunoSEQ multiplex PCR; TCRdb's copy has only in-frame clones and leaves some out. This sample carries hundreds of thousands of clones, 67% of them seen once, and the ten largest clones take around 1.2%. The sample here was CD4+ T cells sorted from blood, taken at week 0. Source of these receptors: a human donor with alopecia areata. Each CDR3 is given without its conserved first and last residue. Each record gives: V gene, J gene, CDR3 protein.

>TRBV6-6|TRBJ1-6
ASSPGRTNSPLH
>TRBV4-3|TRBJ2-7
ASSHALEYEQY
>TRBV9|TRBJ1-5
ASSATGLFNQPQH
>TRBV5-4|TRBJ2-5
ASISPVDQETQY
>TRBV27|TRBJ2-6
ASSFYSSGANVLT
>TRBV23-1|TRBJ1-2
ASSQPYRSGYGYT
>TRBV7-3|TRBJ2-3
ASSLTRGTQY
>TRBV7-3|TRBJ2-7
ASSLGLAGGKYYEQY
>TRBV6-5|TRBJ1-6
ASSYPMGQNNSPLH
>TRBV29-1|TRBJ2-3
SVTKRGTDTQY
>TRBV5-6|TRBJ1-5
ASSLAAGNQPQH
>TRBV4-3|TRBJ2-1
ASSQDSGASVNEQF
>TRBV15|TRBJ1-2
ATSPAQIIYGYT
>TRBV6-1|TRBJ2-4
ASSESPNIQY
>TRBV6-5|TRBJ2-2
ASRPALGGTGELF
>TRBV20-1|TRBJ1-2
SALENWGYT
>TRBV4-2|TRBJ1-2
ASSQEAGPYGYT
>TRBV11-3|TRBJ1-1
ASSGGTEAF
>TRBV6-5|TRBJ2-3
ASSYGGTDTQY
>TRBV4-2|TRBJ1-2
ASSQELRPYGYT
>TRBV29-1|TRBJ2-3
SGGAQDTQY
>TRBV29-1|TRBJ2-7
SVGVRDSLSEQY
>TRBV2|TRBJ2-5
ASSLGTGGTQY
>TRBV7-9|TRBJ1-2
ASGPRTGFGYT
>TRBV5-4|TRBJ2-3
ASSMTALDTQY
>TRBV7-3|TRBJ2-7
ASSLNRFYEQY
>TRBV5-4|TRBJ1-1
ASSSHQNTEAF
>TRBV15|TRBJ2-3
ATSRVRGPNTDTQY
>TRBV30|TRBJ1-5
ALAQGHNQPQH
>TRBV29-1|TRBJ2-5
SVVGQGAKIQY
>TRBV12-5|TRBJ2-4
ASGFGDSKNIQY
>TRBV6-5|TRBJ1-1
ASSTGYAEAF
>TRBV9|TRBJ2-7
ASSVAGSTYEQY
>TRBV11-3|TRBJ2-7
ASSQIQGHEQY
>TRBV2|TRBJ1-1
ASSDSSRGGDTEAF
>TRBV29-1|TRBJ1-2
SVHSGYGYT
>TRBV9|TRBJ2-6
ASSPGANVLT
>TRBV29-1|TRBJ2-5
SVEEGARETQY
>TRBV30|TRBJ2-7
AGRQGVNEQY
>TRBV7-2|TRBJ1-1
ASSTTREAF
>TRBV29-1|TRBJ1-1
SVAIELSGYTEAF
>TRBV2|TRBJ1-2
ASKGQAFEGGYT
>TRBV29-1|TRBJ2-7
SVDMGQGISEQY
>TRBV29-1|TRBJ2-3
SEIRRDPRTDTQY
>TRBV30|TRBJ2-1
ALTRDSSYNEQF
>TRBV5-1|TRBJ1-2
ASSLDMAFYGYT
>TRBV19|TRBJ1-2
ASSRQDYGYT
>TRBV14|TRBJ1-6
ASSRVGGGSPLH
>TRBV9|TRBJ1-1
ASSVGAYTEAF
>TRBV28|TRBJ2-3
ASSFWTASTDTQY
>TRBV7-9|TRBJ2-1
ASSLFFGTFTYNEQF
>TRBV29-1|TRBJ1-2
SVGQSDGYT
>TRBV7-9|TRBJ2-3
ASSPPWTATSTDTQY
>TRBV5-1|TRBJ2-4
ASSLEQFEGYIQY
>TRBV5-1|TRBJ2-3
ASSLETSRDTQY
>TRBV9|TRBJ1-5
ASSGEGLQPQH
>TRBV14|TRBJ2-3
ASSQVWAGDTQY
>TRBV5-1|TRBJ2-2
ASSLVAGRSTGELF